The 26 T cell receptor beta chains in this list originate from one sample, sequenced in a study of cytomegalovirus exposure and HLA in healthy donors. Profiled with immunoSEQ multiplex PCR; TCRdb holds only in-frame clones, not every one. The sample holds roughly 150,000 clones, roughly nine tenths seen once. The specimen sequenced was PBMCs. These receptors originate from a woman between 18 and 30 years old in good health and CMV-seropositive.

This clone was detected once. This chain links TRBV5-6 with TRBJ2-3; D is undetermined. This CDR3 has 16 residues. V lost 0 bases and J lost 2, with 13 bases in between. Per the germline V gene, CDR1 is SGHDT and CDR2 is YYEEEE. CDR3 sequence reads: CASSLESVSYTDTQYF. CDR3 sequence (DNA): TGTGCCAGCAGCTTGGAGTCGGTAAGCTACACAGATACGCAGTATTTT.

This chain's CDR3 is CASTLSGANTGELFF. In DNA, the CDR3 is TGTGCCAGTACCCTGAGCGGGGCGAACACCGGGGAGCTGTTTTTT. This chain uses TRBV19 with TRBJ2-2; 7 bases map to TRBD2. The CDR3 runs to 15 residues. The trim removed 7 bases at V and 0 bases at J, leaving 5 bases unmatched. CDR1 LNHDA and CDR2 SQIVND come from the germline V gene (reference sequence).

The chain combines TRBV2 with TRBJ1-1, with no clear D. The length of the CDR3 is 14 residues. Germline V gene sequence: CDR1 SNHLY, CDR2 FYNNEI. The V gene lost 6 bases and the J gene lost 4 bases, with 15 bases spanning the gap. The CDR3 loop reads CASRETFGGTEAFF. DNA of the CDR3: TGTGCCAGCAGGGAGACATTTGGAGGCACTGAAGCTTTCTTT.

The genes are TRBV5-4 and TRBJ2-7; D remains ambiguous. The CDR3 contains 14 residues. Germline values: CDR1 SGHNT, CDR2 YYREEE (reference sequence). Between the trimmed V and J ends, which lost 0 bases and 11 bases, there was a span of 18 bases. The CDR3 region has the DNA TGTGCCAGCAGCTTGGATCAAAACACCCGGAGCAAGTACTTC. The encoded protein is CASSLDQNTRSKYF.

The chain has TRBV29-1 and TRBJ2-3; tentative D call: TRBD1 (5 bases). The CDR3 is 13 amino acids. The germline gives CDR1 SQVTM, CDR2 ANQGSEA. Trimming left V 7 bases short and J 6 bases short, with 17 bases between. CDR3 bases: TGCAGCGCCGTCAGGGTTTCCGCCGATACGCAGTATTTT. Translating it yields CSAVRVSADTQYF.

This clone was seen only once. The rearrangement links TRBV29-1 to TRBJ1-2; 9 positions agree with TRBD1. J gave up 8 bases and V 0 bases, and 7 bases lay outside the gene matches. The length of the CDR3 is 14 residues. CDR1 and CDR2 (germline): SQVTM, ANQGSEA. CDR3 region: CSVEEGNRGPGYTF. The DNA for the CDR3 is TGCAGCGTTGAAGAGGGGAACAGGGGGCCCGGCTACACCTTC.

The rearrangement uses TRBV7-2 and TRBJ1-5; 9 nucleotides line up with TRBD1. J lost 3 bases, V lost 5 bases, and 5 bases had no gene match. CDR3 length: 15 amino acids. CDR1 is SGHTA, CDR2 FQGNSA, per germline. DNA for the CDR3: TGTGCCAGCAGCACCGGGACAGGGATCAATCAGCCCCAGCATTTT. Translated: CASSTGTGINQPQHF.

The rearrangement links TRBV6-6 to TRBJ2-5; maybe TRBD2 (6 bases). The germline CDR1 and CDR2 sequences are MNHNY and SVGAGI (reference sequence). The ends were cut back, 6 bases at V and 5 bases at J, with 16 bases in the middle. This CDR3 is built from 14 residues. The chain's CDR3 is CASSQQRREETQYF. In nucleotides, the CDR3 is TGTGCCAGCAGCCAACAGCGCCGGGAGGAGACCCAGTACTTC.

The CDR3 protein is CASRKYPGGTSFTPTNEKLFF. CDR3 nucleotide sequence: TGTGCCAGTAGAAAGTATCCTGGGGGGACTTCATTTACGCCTACTAATGAAAAACTGTTTTTT. V is TRBV19 and J is TRBJ1-4; weak D call: TRBD1 (5 bases). V was trimmed by 6 bases and J by 2 bases, leaving 31 bases between them. The CDR3 length is 21 residues. CDR1 and CDR2 (germline): LNHDA, SQIVND (reference sequence).

The rearrangement links TRBV6-1 to TRBJ2-7, with no clear D. CDR1 MNHNS and CDR2 SASEGT come from the germline V gene. CDR3 length: 12 amino acids. The V gene lost 4 bases and the J gene lost 4 bases, with 8 bases spanning the gap. CDR3 loop: CASSGNTYEQYF. As DNA, the CDR3 is TGTGCCAGCAGTGGAAATACATACGAGCAGTACTTC.

The genes are TRBV5-4 and TRBJ2-5; TRBD1 matches 7 bases. Germline-derived CDR1 and CDR2 are SGHNT and YYREEE (reference sequence). The CDR3 is 14 amino acids. Losses at the gene ends were 3 bases for V and 5 bases for J; bases not matched to a gene: 7. The CDR3 DNA follows: TGTGCCAGCAGCTGGGGGACAGATATGGAGACCCAGTACTTC. This encodes CASSWGTDMETQYF.

The rearrangement joins TRBV9 to TRBJ2-5, with a tentative D call TRBD2 (5 bases). CDR3 length equals 14 residues. V lost 6 bases to trimming and J lost 3 bases, with 15 bases between them. Germline-derived CDR1 and CDR2 are SGDLS and YYNGEE. CDR3 amino acids: CASTGKGGEETQYF. For the CDR3, the DNA is TGTGCCAGCACGGGGAAGGGTGGGGAAGAGACCCAGTACTTC. The whole variable domain, remainder taken from reference TRBV9 and TRBJ2-5, is DSGVTQTPKHLITATGQRVTLRCSPRSGDLSVYWYQQSLDQGLQFLIQYYNGEERAKGNILERFSAQQFPDLHSELNLSSLELGDSALYFCASTGKGGEETQYFGPGTRLLVL.

The V gene is TRBV7-3, the J gene TRBJ2-3, with D perhaps matching TRBD1 (6 bases). The CDR3 is made up of 14 amino acids. The V gene's germline CDR1 is SGHTA and CDR2 FQGTGA. V lost 1 base and J lost 4, with 9 bases in between. In DNA form, the CDR3 reads TGTGCCAGCAGCTTAAAGGGGGAGCCAGATACGCAGTATTTT. Translated: CASSLKGEPDTQYF.

The chain couples TRBV30 to TRBJ2-1; D call uncertain. The CDR3 consists of 12 residues. Looked up from germline, CDR1 is GTSNPN and CDR2 is SVGIG (reference sequence). Trimming removed 4 bases at V and 0 bases at J, with 4 bases between. In DNA form, the CDR3 reads TGTGCCTGGACCAACTCCTACAATGAGCAGTTCTTC. This sequence encodes CAWTNSYNEQFF.

This clone was recorded at least ten times. The chain has TRBV6-4 and TRBJ2-1, with D possibly matching TRBD1 (6 bases). V was trimmed by 2 bases and J by 5 bases, leaving 7 bases between them. Germline CDR1 reads MRHNA; CDR2 reads SNTAGT. The CDR3 runs to 13 residues. The CDR3 nucleotides are TGTGCCAGCAGTGACCGGGACAACAATGAGCAGTTCTTC. Its translation is CASSDRDNNEQFF.

J is TRBJ1-5 and V is TRBV19, with 9 bases fitting TRBD1. The V and J ends lost 4 bases and 4 bases, in that order; junction bases with no gene match: 11. The CDR3 spans 17 residues. Looked up from germline, CDR1 is LNHDA and CDR2 is SQIVND (reference sequence). CDR3 in DNA: TGTGCCAGTAGTACCATCCTGACAGGGGGTGGGAATCAGCCCCAGCATTTT. It is translated as CASSTILTGGGNQPQHF. Using reference TRBV19 and TRBJ1-5 for the parts outside the CDR3, the full variable domain is DGGITQSPKYLFRKEGQNVTLSCEQNLNHDAMYWYRQDPGQGLRLIYYSQIVNDFQKGDIAEGYSVSREKKESFPLTVTSAQKNPTAFYLCASSTILTGGGNQPQHFGDGTRLSIL.

The CDR3 loop is CASSQGRTVLSGANVLTF. The CDR3 region has the DNA TGCGCCAGCAGCCAAGGACGGACAGTTCTCTCTGGGGCCAACGTCCTGACTTTC. The V call is TRBV4-1, the J call TRBJ2-6; a weak D match, TRBD1 (6 bases). V lost 1 base and J lost 0, with 13 bases in between. Germline loops: CDR1 MGHRA, CDR2 YSYEKL. The CDR3 loop spans 18 amino acids.

The chain carries TRBV19 and TRBJ2-7, with 10 bases lining up with TRBD2. V lost 3 bases and J lost 0; bases outside the gene matches: 5. The germline CDR1 and CDR2 sequences are LNHDA and SQIVND (reference sequence). The CDR3 is 16 residues long. CDR3 in DNA: TGTGCCAGTAGTATTCAGGGACTAGCGAGCTCCTACGAGCAGTACTTC. It translates to CASSIQGLASSYEQYF.

The V call is TRBV15, the J call TRBJ2-7; unclear D gene. This CDR3 is 15 amino acids long. The V gene lost 0 bases and the J gene lost 0 bases, with 9 bases spanning the gap. Germline CDR1 reads LNHNV; CDR2 reads YYDKDF (reference sequence). The CDR3 sequence: CATSREQLSSYEQYF. The CDR3 bases are TGTGCCACCAGCAGAGAACAGTTGAGCTCCTACGAGCAGTACTTC.

This chain's CDR3 is CASSEWRQSQETQYF. DNA of the CDR3: TGTGCCAGCAGTGAATGGCGGCAGAGCCAAGAGACCCAGTACTTC. This chain joins TRBV25-1 and TRBJ2-5; D gene uncertain. The CDR3 consists of 15 residues. The V end was cut by 1 base, the J end by 1 base, with 10 bases between. Germline CDR1 MGHDK, CDR2 SYGVNS.

The V call is TRBV7-2, the J call TRBJ2-2; the match to TRBD2 covers 9 bases. V trimming: 6 bases; J trimming: 8 bases; junction bases outside the gene matches: 7. The CDR3 extends over 14 amino acids. Germline V gives CDR1 SGHTA, CDR2 FQGNSA. The CDR3 bases are TGTGCCAGCAGGGAGGATAGCGGGAGAGGGGAGCTGTTTTTT. The encoded protein is CASREDSGRGELFF. The variable domain in full, with the rest retrieved from reference TRBV7-2 and TRBJ2-2, is GAGVSQSPSNKVTEKGKDVELRCDPISGHTALYWYRQSLGQGLEFLIYFQGNSAPDKSGLPSDRFSAERTGGSVSTLTIQRTQQEDSAVYLCASREDSGRGELFFGEGSRLTVL.

This chain uses TRBV5-1 with TRBJ2-3; 7 positions agree with TRBD2. Germline V gives CDR1 SGHRS, CDR2 YFSETQ. CDR3 size: 15 residues. V was clipped by 0 bases and J by 6 bases; unmatched bases: 7. This CDR3 reads CASSLDAGAKDTQYF. DNA for the CDR3: TGCGCCAGCAGCTTGGACGCGGGAGCGAAGGATACGCAGTATTTT.

The chain uses TRBV5-1 and TRBJ1-5, with D possibly matching TRBD1 (5 bases). Trimming pared 0 bases from V and 4 bases from J, leaving 11 bases between. This CDR3 region has 15 residues. Germline CDR1 is SGHRS and CDR2 is YFSETQ. The CDR3 coding sequence is TGCGCCAGCAGCTTGGAACCAGGGTATAATCAGCCCCAGCATTTT. Encoded protein: CASSLEPGYNQPQHF.

This chain uses TRBV20-1 with TRBJ1-2; the D is unclear. Looked up from germline, CDR1 is DFQATT and CDR2 is SNEGSKA (reference sequence). CDR3 size: 11 residues. Trimming pared 4 bases from V and 3 bases from J, leaving 6 bases between. The CDR3 sequence: CSATSDYGYTF. For the CDR3, the DNA is TGCAGTGCTACATCAGACTATGGCTACACCTTC.

This chain uses TRBV9 with TRBJ2-1; TRBD1 is a possible D gene (5 bases). V was cut by 3 bases and J by 1 base, with 11 bases left in between. Looked up from germline, CDR1 is SGDLS and CDR2 is YYNGEE. The CDR3 has 15 residues. The CDR3 DNA is TGTGCCAGCAGCGCCAGGACACAATCCTACAATGAGCAGTTCTTC. Residues: CASSARTQSYNEQFF. The whole variable domain, filled in from reference TRBV9 and TRBJ2-1, reads DSGVTQTPKHLITATGQRVTLRCSPRSGDLSVYWYQQSLDQGLQFLIQYYNGEERAKGNILERFSAQQFPDLHSELNLSSLELGDSALYFCASSARTQSYNEQFFGPGTRLTVL.

CDR3: CASSSETSGGQYGELFF. The CDR3 DNA is TGTGCCAGCAGCTCCGAGACTAGCGGGGGGCAATACGGGGAGCTGTTTTTT. This chain joins TRBV11-3 and TRBJ2-2; TRBD2 matches 13 bases. This CDR3 comprises 17 residues. Per germline, CDR1 SGHNT and CDR2 YENEEA. J lost 7 bases, V lost 4 bases, and 9 bases had no gene match.